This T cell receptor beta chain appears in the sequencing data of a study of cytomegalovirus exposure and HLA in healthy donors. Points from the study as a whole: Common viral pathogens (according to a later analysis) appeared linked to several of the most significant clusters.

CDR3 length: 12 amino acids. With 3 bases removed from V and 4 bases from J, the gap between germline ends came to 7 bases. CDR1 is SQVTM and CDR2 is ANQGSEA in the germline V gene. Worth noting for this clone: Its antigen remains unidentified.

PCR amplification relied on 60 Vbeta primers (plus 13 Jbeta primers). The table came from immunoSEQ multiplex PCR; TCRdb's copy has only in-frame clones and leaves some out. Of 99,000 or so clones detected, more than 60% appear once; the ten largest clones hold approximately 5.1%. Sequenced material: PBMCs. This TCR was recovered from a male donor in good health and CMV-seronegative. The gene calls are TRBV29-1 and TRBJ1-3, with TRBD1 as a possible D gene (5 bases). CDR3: CSVDAGGNTIYF. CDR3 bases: TGCAGCGTTGATGCAGGGGGAAACACCATATATTTT.